This TCR beta chain was identified in a study of T cell clonotyping in hematopoietic cell transplantation. Study-level background: Recipients' pretransplant samples followed cytoreduction.

Specified time point: recipient sample about 28 days before transplant, after cytoreduction. Study-wide results and caveats: Higher Inverse Simpson Index values in graft donor and pretransplant recipient predicted broader posttransplant TCR diversity. Without cell sorting, CD4 versus CD8 contributions remain unresolved. Recipient TCR diversity dropped after transplant; expanded clonotypes rose from day 30 to 180.

Profiled with immunoSEQ multiplex PCR; TCRdb holds only in-frame clones, not every one. The data hold fewer than 50,000 clones, with approximately 84% observed a single time. Concerning this clone itself: The target antigen is unknown.

Per germline, CDR1 SGDLS and CDR2 YYNGEE. The V gene lost 0 bases and the J gene lost 8 bases, with 11 bases spanning the gap. This CDR3 has 13 amino acids. The specimen was peripheral blood mononuclear cells, collected before stem cell transplant. The clonotype originates from a man in his fifties or sixties with biphenotypic leukemia. Some clones in this sample may be carry-over from other donors' samples. The chain couples TRBV9 to TRBJ1-1; D may be TRBD1 (6 bases). The CDR3 DNA is TGTGCCAGCAGCGTAGGGGGGCGTGGGGAAGCTTTCTTT. It is translated as CASSVGGRGEAFF.